This passage covers 23 T cell receptor beta chains from one sample sequenced in a study of T-cell memory formation after mild COVID-19. Via MiXCR, TCRdb re-called the 5' RACE reads, giving one row per CDR3 protein. There are about 200,000 distinct CDR3 sequences in the sample; 9.5% to 10% occur only once, and 3.5% to 4% lies in the top ten. Input material: PBMCs or a T cell subset sorted from them (not recorded which). The receptors were sampled from a man between 18 and 35 years old who had mild COVID-19 (a few samples of this study predate the infection). Cell type and time point are not known.

The rearrangement uses TRBV5-1 and TRBJ1-1, with unresolved D. The germline V and J ends were trimmed by 2 bases and 8 bases, with 13 bases remaining between them. Per the germline V gene, CDR1 is SGHRS and CDR2 is YFSETQ. The CDR3 length is 13 residues. CDR3 region: CASSFQELGEAFF. CDR3 bases: TGCGCCAGCAGCTTTCAGGAACTGGGAGAAGCTTTCTTT. The full variable domain, in which reference TRBV5-1 and TRBJ1-1 provide the parts outside the CDR3, is KAGVTQTPRYLIKTRGQQVTLSCSPISGHRSVSWYQQTPGQGLQFLFEYFSETQRNKGNFPGRFSGRQFSNSRSEMNVSTLELGDSALYLCASSFQELGEAFFGQGTRLTVV.

This clonotype was seen ten or more times. V and J are TRBV7-2 and TRBJ2-3; no clear D gene. The CDR3 contains 16 residues. V was trimmed by 5 bases and J by 5 bases, leaving 20 bases between them. Germline CDR1 SGHTA, CDR2 FQGNSA. The chain's CDR3 is CASSAVATTTQDTQYF. The CDR3 DNA sequence: TGTGCCAGCAGCGCAGTCGCCACGACCACACAAGATACGCAGTATTTT.

This clonotype appeared many times. The V call is TRBV6-6, the J call TRBJ2-5; tentatively, D is TRBD1 or TRBD2 (6 bases each). This CDR3 is built from 14 residues. V was clipped by 2 bases and J by 5 bases, with 12 bases between them. CDR1 is MNHNY and CDR2 is SVGAGI in the germline V gene (reference sequence). CDR3: CASSYRGRSETQYF. The DNA for the CDR3 is TGTGCCAGCAGTTACCGGGGGCGCTCGGAGACCCAGTACTTC.

There are a few counts of this clonotype. This chain connects TRBV25-1 to TRBJ2-5; D remains unclear. V lost 6 bases, J lost 5 bases, and 16 bases lay in between. The CDR3 has 14 residues. CDR1 and CDR2 from the germline V gene are MGHDK and SYGVNS. CDR3 nucleotides: TGTGCCAGCAGCCGTAATGAGGCGGTGGAGACCCAGTACTTC. It codes for CASSRNEAVETQYF.

A few counts support this clonotype. The chain couples TRBV2 to TRBJ2-7; D not certain. The CDR3 is 11 residues long. Trimming pared 10 bases from V and 6 bases from J, leaving 13 bases between. Germline V gene sequence: CDR1 SNHLY, CDR2 FYNNEI. CDR3 amino acids: CATLLGGEQYF. The CDR3, as DNA: TGTGCCACCCTTTTGGGCGGCGAGCAGTACTTC.

The chain joins TRBV20-1 to TRBJ1-1; 7 bases fit TRBD1. From germline, CDR1 is DFQATT and CDR2 SNEGSKA (reference sequence). The junction had 8 bases not matched to a gene; V was cut back by 6 bases and J by 7 bases. The CDR3 loop spans 12 amino acids. The CDR3 bases are TGCAGTGCAGCCTCGGGACAGAGTGAAGCTTTCTTT. This gives the protein CSAASGQSEAFF.

This clonotype was seen more than once but under ten times. This CDR3 reads CASSSTRGGTGELFF. Written as DNA, the CDR3 is TGTGCCAGCAGCTCCACCCGTGGGGGGACCGGGGAGCTGTTTTTT. This rearrangement joins TRBV9 to TRBJ2-2, with D maybe TRBD2 (6 bases). The CDR3 extends over 15 amino acids. V lost 4 bases, J lost 5 bases, and 15 bases lay in between. From germline, CDR1 is SGDLS and CDR2 YYNGEE.

This clonotype came up a few times. This chain links TRBV7-3 with TRBJ2-7; a possible D gene is TRBD1 (6 bases). The germline V gene has CDR1 SGHTA and CDR2 FQGTGA. Trimming left V 3 bases short and J 6 bases short, with 18 bases between. This CDR3 is built from 15 residues. The CDR3 sequence: CASSLTRDTPREQYF. The CDR3 nucleotides read TGTGCCAGCAGCTTGACCCGGGACACCCCTCGCGAGCAGTACTTC.

This clonotype was picked up a small number of times. The chain employs TRBV7-3 and TRBJ2-1, with D possibly matching TRBD1 (5 bases). The CDR3 covers 15 residues. Germline V gene data show CDR1 as SGHTA and CDR2 as FQGTGA. Trimming shortened V by 3 bases and J by 0 bases, and 9 bases separated the two germline ends. The CDR3 loop reads CASSFDQGSYNEQFF. In DNA, the CDR3 is TGTGCCAGCAGCTTTGACCAGGGCTCCTACAATGAGCAGTTCTTC. Filled out from reference TRBV7-3 and TRBJ2-1, the complete variable domain reads GAGVSQTPSNKVTEKGKYVELRCDPISGHTALYWYRQSLGQGPEFLIYFQGTGAADDSGLPNDRFFAVRPEGSVSTLKIQRTERGDSAVYLCASSFDQGSYNEQFFGPGTRLTVL.

The rearrangement uses TRBV6-2 or TRBV6-3 and TRBJ1-1, with D maybe TRBD1 (6 bases). CDR1 is MNHEY and CDR2 is SVGEGT in the germline V gene. The V and J ends lost 2 bases and 0 bases respectively, with 13 bases between them. The CDR3 is 16 residues long. As DNA, the CDR3 is TGTGCCAGCAGTTACCCGAGGGGGGGCTTGAACACTGAAGCTTTCTTT. It specifies CASSYPRGGLNTEAFF.

This clonotype was counted at least ten times. CDR3 coding DNA: TGCGCCAGCAACACGGGAGCGAACACCGGGGAGCTGTTTTTT. Protein: CASNTGANTGELFF. The rearrangement uses TRBV5-1 and TRBJ2-2; possibly TRBD2 for D (6 bases). With 6 bases removed from V and 0 bases from J, the gap between germline ends came to 9 bases. Germline V gives CDR1 SGHRS, CDR2 YFSETQ. The CDR3 runs 14 residues.

V usage is TRBV7-2 and J usage is TRBJ2-2, with 11 bases that match TRBD2. The germline V gene encodes CDR1 SGHTA and CDR2 FQGNSA. The CDR3 runs to 13 residues. V shed 10 bases and J 6 bases; nucleotides not matched to a gene: 4. CDR3 sequence: CATRLAGSGELFF. The CDR3 DNA reads TGTGCCACCCGACTAGCGGGGTCCGGGGAGCTGTTTTTT.

The chain links TRBV28 to TRBJ1-2; possibly TRBD1 for D (6 bases). V lost 5 bases, J lost 7 bases, and 17 bases lay in between. Germline V gene data show CDR1 as MDHEN and CDR2 as SYDVKM. CDR3 size: 14 residues. The chain's CDR3 is CASSTVGGLFGYTF. CDR3 DNA sequence: TGTGCCAGCAGTACCGTGGGGGGCCTTTTTGGCTACACCTTC.

This clonotype was picked up many times. The V call is TRBV20-1, the J call TRBJ2-3; no clear D. The germline V gene has CDR1 DFQATT and CDR2 SNEGSKA (reference sequence). Between the trimmed V and J ends, which lost 3 bases and 4 bases, there was a span of 11 bases. The CDR3 is 13 residues long. The CDR3 coding sequence is TGCAGTGCTAGTATTTCAATCGCAGATACGCAGTATTTT. This gives the protein CSASISIADTQYF.

V and J are TRBV24-1 and TRBJ2-5, with a weak D call TRBD1 (5 bases). The CDR3 length is 14 residues. Trimming shortened V by 0 bases and J by 4 bases, and 8 bases separated the two germline ends. Germline CDR1 reads KGHDR; CDR2 reads SFDVKD. The CDR3 DNA reads as TGTGCCACCAGTGATTTGCAGGGAAGAGAGACCCAGTACTTC. Its protein product is CATSDLQGRETQYF.

This clonotype was detected only a few times. The V and J genes are TRBV6-2 or TRBV6-3 and TRBJ2-3; TRBD1 agrees at 8 bases. This CDR3 has 15 residues. The V segment lost 4 bases and the J segment 5 bases; nucleotides outside the gene matches: 8. Per the germline V gene, CDR1 is MNHEY and CDR2 is SVGEGT. In DNA form, the CDR3 reads TGTGCCAGCAGTTCGGAACAGGGGGTCGGAGATACGCAGTATTTT. Its protein is CASSSEQGVGDTQYF.

This clonotype was detected only once. The chain carries TRBV5-6 and TRBJ2-2, with 8 nucleotides matching TRBD2. V was pared by 0 bases and J by 6 bases, with 1 base of the junction left unmatched. Germline V gene lookup returns CDR1 SGHDT and CDR2 YYEEEE. The CDR3 length is 14 residues. Here the CDR3 reads CASSLARGAGELFF. In nucleotides, the CDR3 is TGTGCCAGCAGCTTGGCGCGGGGGGCCGGGGAGCTGTTTTTT.

This clonotype has only a few counts. CDR3 amino acids: CASSKGGRRSYEQYV. CDR3 sequence (DNA): TGTGCCAGCAGCAAAGGGGGGCGTCGCTCCTACGAGCAGTACGTC. The chain combines TRBV21-1 with TRBJ2-7; the table's TRBD1 call for D was not verified on the DNA. TRBV21-1 corresponds to a pseudogene. The CDR3 has 15 residues.

The gene calls are TRBV2 and TRBJ2-7; weak D call: TRBD2 (5 bases). Germline V CDR1 and CDR2: SNHLY, FYNNEI. Between the trimmed V and J ends, which lost 1 base and 5 bases, there was a span of 9 bases. This CDR3 has 13 amino acids. The CDR3 DNA is TGTGCCAGCAGTGAAGGGATAGCGCACGAGCAGTACTTC. This codes for CASSEGIAHEQYF.

The chain has TRBV10-3 and TRBJ1-1; unclear D gene. Germline lookup yields CDR1 ENHRY and CDR2 SYGVKD. There are 13 residues in the CDR3. The V end was cut by 10 bases, the J end by 7 bases, with 19 bases between. The CDR3 here is CATQGTKADEAFF. CDR3 DNA: TGTGCCACCCAAGGAACCAAGGCCGATGAAGCTTTCTTT.

This clonotype was counted ten times or more. The chain joins TRBV7-3 to TRBJ1-4; D uncertain. CDR1 is SGHTA and CDR2 is FQGTGA in the germline V gene. CDR3 length equals 15 residues. V was shortened by 2 bases and J by 0 bases, with 7 bases between the two germline ends. CDR3 sequence reads: CASSLSGTTNEKLFF. Written as DNA, the CDR3 is TGTGCCAGCAGCTTATCGGGAACAACTAATGAAAAACTGTTTTTT.

This clonotype was recorded many times. This rearrangement joins TRBV7-2 to TRBJ2-6; no definite D call. The CDR3 contains 17 residues. CDR1 is SGHTA and CDR2 is FQGNSA in the germline V gene. Between the trimmed V and J ends, which lost 0 bases and 1 base, there was a span of 10 bases. As DNA, the CDR3 is TGTGCCAGCAGCTTAGCGTATTTGAGGTCTGGGGCCAACGTCCTGACTTTC. The encoded protein is CASSLAYLRSGANVLTF.

Ten or more counts support this clonotype. The rearrangement joins TRBV5-1 to TRBJ1-1, with TRBD1 matching over 7 bases. The CDR3 is made up of 14 amino acids. The J segment lost 5 bases and the V segment lost 4 bases, leaving 8 bases of the junction unmatched. CDR1 SGHRS and CDR2 YFSETQ come from the germline V gene. CDR3 sequence (DNA): TGCGCCAGCAGCCTCCGGGACAGCATGACTGAAGCTTTCTTT. It specifies CASSLRDSMTEAFF.